This is a list of T cell receptor beta chains from one sample in a study of CD4 T cells in relation to SARS-CoV-2 and coronaviruses. Produced via immunoSEQ multiplex PCR; TCRdb's table is partial and in-frame only. The data show roughly 18,000 clones, about 76% seen once. These receptors are not linked to any known antigen. Source material: CD4+ T cells from PBMCs, cultured in vitro. Every receptor here comes from a human donor in good health. The CDR3 runs from the conserved cysteine through the conserved F or W. The D gene is left open where the match is weak. Clone size is shown for a subset of rows, as once, few, many or a class of expanded clone.

j_gene	abundance	d_gene	v_gene	len	CDR3aa	CDR3nt
TRBJ2-3	NA	TRBD1	TRBV5-5	15	CASSKRQGAGDTQYF	TGTGCCAGCAGCAAAAGACAGGGGGCTGGAGATACGCAGTATTTT
TRBJ1-2	NA	TRBD1	TRBV7-8	14	CASSPTGQAGGYTF	TGTGCCAGCAGCCCAACCGGACAGGCTGGTGGCTACACCTTC
TRBJ2-3	NA	TRBD2	TRBV18	15	CASSPPSGSTDTQYF	TGTGCCAGCTCACCGCCTAGCGGGAGCACAGATACGCAGTATTTT
TRBJ2-7	NA	NA	TRBV28	15	CASSLFGGSSYEQYF	TGTGCCAGCAGTTTATTTGGGGGAAGCTCCTACGAGCAGTACTTC
TRBJ2-1	NA	NA	TRBV10-3	14	CAISESTRALEQFF	TGTGCCATCAGTGAGTCGACTAGAGCCTTGGAGCAGTTCTTC
TRBJ2-5	NA	TRBD2	TRBV24-1	17	CATSSKWGLAGQQTQYF	TGTGCCACCTCCTCAAAGTGGGGACTAGCGGGACAGCAGACCCAGTACTTC
TRBJ2-1	NA	TRBD2	TRBV30	16	CAWSLLAGGPNNEQFF	TGTGCCTGGAGTCTCTTAGCGGGAGGGCCTAACAATGAGCAGTTCTTC
TRBJ2-3	NA	NA	TRBV6-1	14	CASSEHQNTDTQYF	TGTGCCAGCAGTGAGCACCAAAACACAGATACGCAGTATTTT
TRBJ2-1	NA	TRBD2	TRBV7-9	13	CPRAAGGGNEQFF	TGCCCCAGGGCAGCGGGAGGGGGCAATGAGCAGTTCTTC
TRBJ1-1	NA	TRBD1	TRBV5-1	14	CASSYRGDGTEAFF	TGCGCCAGCAGCTACAGGGGCGACGGCACTGAAGCTTTCTTT
TRBJ2-7	NA	NA	TRBV28	14	CASSWDVVPYEQYF	TGTGCCAGCAGTTGGGACGTAGTCCCCTACGAGCAGTACTTC
TRBJ2-6	NA	NA	TRBV3-1/TRBV3-2	16	CASSQDGWAGANVLTF	TGTGCCAGCAGCCAAGACGGGTGGGCTGGGGCCAACGTCCTGACTTTC
TRBJ2-7	NA	NA	TRBV5-1	15	CASSLQKGGPYEQYF	TGCGCCAGCAGCCTCCAAAAGGGTGGGCCGTACGAGCAGTACTTC
TRBJ1-5	NA	NA	TRBV30	14	CAWSLGQVGQPQHF	TGTGCCTGGAGTCTGGGGCAGGTCGGACAGCCCCAGCATTTT
TRBJ2-1	NA	TRBD2	TRBV30	15	CAFTVGSSLAGDAVF	TGTGCCTTTACAGTGGGAAGTTCACTAGCGGGAGATGCGGTCTTC
TRBJ2-7	NA	TRBD1	TRBV7-8	15	CASSSSGQFAYEQYF	TGTGCCAGCAGCTCATCGGGACAGTTTGCCTACGAGCAGTACTTC
TRBJ1-1	few	TRBD1	TRBV4-1	15	CASCTEGTGNTEAFF	TGCGCCAGCTGCACAGAAGGGACAGGGAACACTGAAGCTTTCTTT
TRBJ1-5	once	NA	TRBV5-6	15	CASSLVAGSNQPQHF	TGTGCCAGCAGCTTGGTTGCAGGCAGCAATCAGCCCCAGCATTTT
TRBJ1-3	once	TRBD1	TRBV18	15	CASALGQHSGNTIYF	TGTGCCAGCGCTCTGGGACAGCACTCTGGAAACACCATATATTTT
TRBJ2-5	NA	NA	TRBV5-1	14	CASTAGPMGETQYF	TGCGCCAGCACCGCGGGACCGATGGGAGAGACCCAGTACTTC
TRBJ2-1	NA	TRBD2	TRBV7-3	16	CASSFSGTSGYNEQFF	TGTGCCAGCAGCTTCTCCGGGACTAGCGGCTACAATGAGCAGTTCTTC
TRBJ2-7	NA	NA	TRBV29-1	11	CSATLTYEQYF	TGCAGCGCCACACTCACCTACGAGCAGTACTTC
TRBJ2-5	NA	TRBD2	TRBV11-3	14	CASSPGLTEETQYF	TGTGCCAGCAGCCCGGGACTAACCGAAGAGACCCAGTACTTC
TRBJ2-1	NA	NA	TRBV27	15	CASRLEGRSYNEQFF	TGTGCCAGCAGGTTGGAGGGCCGGTCCTACAATGAGCAGTTCTTC
TRBJ2-3	NA	TRBD2	TRBV6-5	15	CASLTSGRGTDTQYF	TGTGCCAGCCTGACTAGCGGGAGAGGCACAGATACGCAGTATTTT
TRBJ1-4	NA	TRBD1	TRBV25-1	18	CASSEYRDSYSTNEKLFF	TGTGCCAGCAGTGAATATCGGGACAGCTACTCAACTAATGAAAAACTGTTTTTT
TRBJ1-2	NA	NA	TRBV11-2	12	CASSLERNGYTF	TGTGCCAGCAGCTTGGAGAGGAATGGCTACACCTTC
TRBJ1-4	NA	TRBD1	TRBV2	13	CASMGQGAEKLFF	TGTGCCAGCATGGGACAGGGGGCTGAAAAACTGTTTTTT
TRBJ2-3	NA	TRBD2	TRBV18	17	CASSSGLAGLSTDTQYF	TGTGCCAGCTCCTCGGGACTAGCGGGATTAAGCACAGATACGCAGTATTTT